The clone carrying this T cell receptor (beta chain) was detected a few times. From the 5' RACE reads, TCRdb called clonotypes with MiXCR, one entry per CDR3 protein. The sample shows 90,000 or so distinct CDR3 sequences, more than 12% of them seen only once. These data come from a study of early T cells in non-severe SARS-CoV-2 infection. The germline V gene encodes CDR1 KGHSH and CDR2 LQKENI. The CDR3 sequence is 12 residues long. With 5 bases removed from V and 4 bases from J, the gap between germline ends came to 8 bases. V usage is TRBV18 and J usage is TRBJ1-1; D is uncertain. This sequence originates from an adult who was a healthcare worker with PCR-confirmed SARS-CoV-2 infection or an uninfected control (not recorded which). Sequencing was done on a sample of whole blood. The DNA for the CDR3 is TGTGCCAGCTCATTCCCCTTCACTGAAGCTTTCTTT. It encodes CASSFPFTEAFF.